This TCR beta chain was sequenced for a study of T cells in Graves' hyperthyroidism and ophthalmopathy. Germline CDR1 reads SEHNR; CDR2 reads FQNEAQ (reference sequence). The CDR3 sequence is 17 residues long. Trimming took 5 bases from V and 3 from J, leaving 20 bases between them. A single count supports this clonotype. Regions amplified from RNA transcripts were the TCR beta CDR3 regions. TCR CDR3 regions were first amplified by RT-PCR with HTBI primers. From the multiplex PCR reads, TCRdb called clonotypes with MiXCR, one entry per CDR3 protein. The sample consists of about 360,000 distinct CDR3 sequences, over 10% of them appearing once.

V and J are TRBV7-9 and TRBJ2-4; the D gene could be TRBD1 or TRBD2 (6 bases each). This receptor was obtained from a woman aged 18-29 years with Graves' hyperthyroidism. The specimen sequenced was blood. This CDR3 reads CASSPGGTFDGKNIQYF. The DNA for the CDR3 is TGTGCCAGCAGCCCCGGGGGCACCTTCGATGGCAAAAACATTCAGTACTTC.